Below are 20 T cell receptor beta chains sequenced from a single sample in a study of T-cell memory formation after mild COVID-19. TCRdb reprocessed the 5' RACE reads via MiXCR and lists one record per CDR3 protein. Seen here are 380,000 or so distinct CDR3 sequences, roughly 14% observed once, and the top ten hold about 22%. Sequenced material: PBMCs or a T cell subset sorted from them (not recorded which). These receptors all come from a man between 18 and 35 years old who had mild COVID-19 (a few samples of this study predate the infection). Cell type and time point are not known.

The genes are TRBV25-1 and TRBJ1-6, with TRBD1 identical over 10 bases. This CDR3 has 17 amino acids. The germline V gene has CDR1 MGHDK and CDR2 SYGVNS. J gave up 7 bases and V 9 bases, and 15 bases lay outside the gene matches. CDR3 DNA sequence: TGTGCCAGTTCACAGACTGGGACAGGGGCCAGGAATTCACCCCTCCACTTT. This encodes CASSQTGTGARNSPLHF.

This clonotype came up a few times. The chain recombines TRBV6-6 with TRBJ1-1; maybe TRBD1 (6 bases). V was shortened by 2 bases and J by 1 base, with 11 bases between the two germline ends. CDR3 length: 15 amino acids. CDR1 is MNHNY, CDR2 SVGAGI, per germline (reference sequence). CDR3 region: CASSYNRAPNTEAFF. The CDR3 bases are TGTGCCAGCAGTTACAACAGGGCCCCGAACACTGAAGCTTTCTTT.

This clonotype was seen a handful of times. Here the CDR3 DNA reads TGTGCCAGCAGTTTCCTAGGGTGGGACACTGAAGCTTTCTTT. Encoded protein: CASSFLGWDTEAFF. The chain combines TRBV12-3 or TRBV12-4 with TRBJ1-1, with D unclear. The CDR3 runs to 14 residues. V gave up 3 bases and J gave up 3 bases, with 11 bases separating them.

In its sample, this clonotype was seen many times. V usage is TRBV5-1 and J usage is TRBJ2-2; perhaps TRBD1 as D (5 bases). V gave up 4 bases and J gave up 4 bases, with 17 bases separating them. Germline CDR1 and CDR2: SGHRS and YFSETQ. The CDR3 extends over 16 amino acids. The CDR3, as DNA: TGCGCCAGCAGCACCTTCGACAGTTCGGGCACCGGGGAGCTGTTTTTT. Translation gives CASSTFDSSGTGELFF.

CDR3: CASSYQGGYTF. The CDR3 DNA reads as TGTGCCAGCAGTTACCAGGGTGGCTACACCTTC. V usage is TRBV6-6 and J usage is TRBJ1-2; tentatively, D is TRBD1 (5 bases). The V and J ends lost 2 bases and 7 bases respectively, with 5 bases between them. The CDR3 sequence is 11 residues long. Germline V CDR1 and CDR2: MNHNY, SVGAGI (reference sequence).

This clonotype was seen a few times. V is TRBV6-5 and J is TRBJ1-3, with D hard to call. CDR1 is MNHEY and CDR2 is SVGAGI in the germline V gene. CDR3 size: 15 residues. Trimming left V 4 bases short and J 0 bases short, with 10 bases between. The CDR3 DNA follows: TGTGCCAGCAGTTTCGCCCGGGGCTCTGGAAACACCATATATTTT. The encoded protein is CASSFARGSGNTIYF.

This clonotype was counted only a few times. This chain uses TRBV12-3 or TRBV12-4 with TRBJ2-7, with 9 bases identical to TRBD1. The J segment lost 7 bases and the V segment lost 7 bases, leaving 17 bases of the junction unmatched. The CDR3 length is 16 residues. The CDR3 region has the DNA TGTGCCAGCAAGACCCCGGGACAGGGTGCTAAGAGGGAGCAGTACGTC. Translation: CASKTPGQGAKREQYV.

Many counts were recorded for this clonotype. This chain joins TRBV6-5 and TRBJ1-1, with D perhaps TRBD1 (5 bases). Germline CDR1 is MNHEY and CDR2 is SVGAGI. V was clipped by 6 bases and J by 8 bases, with 16 bases between them. The CDR3 extends over 13 amino acids. The CDR3 coding sequence is TGTGCCAGCAGCTGGGGTGAACGGGGGGAAGCTTTCTTT. This encodes CASSWGERGEAFF.

In its sample, this clonotype was seen a few times. The CDR3 is CASSSHPKNTEAFF. The CDR3 nucleotides are TGTGCCAGCAGCTCACACCCTAAGAACACTGAAGCTTTCTTT. This sequence joins TRBV7-2 and TRBJ1-1; no clear D gene. V shed 4 bases and J shed 1 base, with 10 bases lying between them. There are 14 residues in the CDR3. In germline, CDR1 is SGHTA, CDR2 FQGNSA.

This clonotype was seen ten or more times. The gene calls are TRBV20-1 and TRBJ2-7; D gene uncertain. Trimming left V 0 bases short and J 3 bases short, with 3 bases between. Germline V CDR1 and CDR2: DFQATT, SNEGSKA (reference sequence). The CDR3 has 11 amino acids. CDR3 region: CSARDSYEQYF. The CDR3 bases are TGCAGTGCTAGAGACAGCTACGAGCAGTACTTC.

This clonotype has just a few counts. This chain uses TRBV9 with TRBJ2-1; tentatively, D is TRBD1 (5 bases). Germline assignment: CDR1 SGDLS and CDR2 YYNGEE. The V gene lost 3 bases and the J gene lost 0 bases, with 10 bases spanning the gap. CDR3 length: 15 amino acids. The CDR3 sequence is CASSGQPSSYNEQFF. The CDR3 nucleotides are TGTGCCAGCAGCGGACAGCCATCCTCCTACAATGAGCAGTTCTTC. The full variable domain, in which reference TRBV9 and TRBJ2-1 provide the parts outside the CDR3, is DSGVTQTPKHLITATGQRVTLRCSPRSGDLSVYWYQQSLDQGLQFLIQYYNGEERAKGNILERFSAQQFPDLHSELNLSSLELGDSALYFCASSGQPSSYNEQFFGPGTRLTVL.

In this sample, this clonotype turned up a few times. The chain recombines TRBV25-1 with TRBJ2-3, with D uncertain. Germline CDR1 and CDR2: MGHDK and SYGVNS. V shed 4 bases and J shed 3 bases, with 8 bases lying between them. This CDR3 is 13 amino acids long. CDR3 sequence (DNA): TGTGCCAGCAGTGCGGACGGAACAGATACGCAGTATTTT. Amino acid sequence: CASSADGTDTQYF. Full variable domain (rest looked up from reference TRBV25-1 and TRBJ2-3): EADIYQTPRYLVIGTGKKITLECSQTMGHDKMYWYQQDPGMELHLIHYSYGVNSTEKGDLSSESTVSRIRTEHFPLTLESARPSHTSQYLCASSADGTDTQYFGPGTRLTVL.

This clonotype was recorded a few times. The genes are TRBV6-5 and TRBJ1-3; D is unclear. Trimming took off 2 bases at V and 1 base at J, with 3 bases between the two ends. CDR3 length: 13 residues. The germline gives CDR1 MNHEY, CDR2 SVGAGI. The CDR3 sequence: CASSYRSGNTIYF. The CDR3 coding sequence is TGTGCCAGCAGTTACAGGTCTGGAAACACCATATATTTT.

The J gene is TRBJ2-4, the V gene TRBV3-1; no firm D call. The V gene lost 0 bases and the J gene lost 1 base, with 19 bases spanning the gap. This CDR3 has 19 residues. In germline, CDR1 is LGHDT, CDR2 YNNKEL (reference sequence). Here the CDR3 reads CASSQDRSQLLAAKNIQYF. CDR3 coding DNA: TGTGCCAGCAGCCAAGATCGGAGTCAACTCCTCGCGGCCAAAAACATTCAGTACTTC. The full variable domain, in which reference TRBV3-1 and TRBJ2-4 provide the parts outside the CDR3, is DTAVSQTPKYLVTQMGNDKSIKCEQNLGHDTMYWYKQDSKKFLKIMFSYNNKELIINETVPNRFSPKSPDKAHLNLHINSLELGDSAVYFCASSQDRSQLLAAKNIQYFGAGTRLSVL.

This clonotype was counted between two and nine times. V usage is TRBV10-3 and J usage is TRBJ1-5; possibly TRBD1 for D (6 bases). CDR1 is ENHRY, CDR2 SYGVKD, per germline. The V end lost 5 bases, the J end lost 7 bases, and 12 bases lay between the germline ends. The CDR3 has 13 amino acids. CDR3 DNA: TGTGCCATCAGTCCACAGGGATCGCAGCCCCAGCATTTT. It translates to CAISPQGSQPQHF.

This clonotype was seen a handful of times. This rearrangement joins TRBV5-6 to TRBJ1-6, with a weak D call TRBD1 (5 bases). With 0 bases removed from V and 8 bases from J, the gap between germline ends came to 12 bases. This CDR3 region has 15 residues. The V gene's germline CDR1 is SGHDT and CDR2 YYEEEE. CDR3 amino acids: CASSLDGGRHSPLHF. The CDR3 DNA follows: TGTGCCAGCAGCTTGGACGGGGGACGGCATTCACCCCTCCACTTT.

This clonotype was recorded a few times. V and J are TRBV10-3 and TRBJ2-1, with 10 bases matching TRBD2. With V trimmed by 5 bases and J by 9 bases, 4 bases remained unmatched. CDR1 and CDR2 from the germline V gene are ENHRY and SYGVKD. This CDR3 region has 13 residues. CDR3: CAISPSGGGEQFF. The CDR3 DNA sequence: TGTGCCATCAGTCCTAGCGGGGGAGGTGAGCAGTTCTTC.

The table lists this clonotype with a few counts. The CDR3 bases are TGTGCCAGCAGCCCGGGGACTACCTACGAGCAGTACTTC. Translated, it gives CASSPGTTYEQYF. V is TRBV5-4 and J is TRBJ2-7; the match to TRBD2 covers 7 bases. Germline V gives CDR1 SGHNT, CDR2 YYREEE (reference sequence). V lost 4 bases to trimming and J lost 2 bases; unmatched junction nucleotides: 3. The CDR3 covers 13 residues.

The CDR3 protein is CASSYQGRGGYEQYF. The CDR3 DNA reads TGTGCCAGCAGCTACCAAGGACGAGGGGGCTACGAGCAGTACTTC. The V gene is TRBV6-2 or TRBV6-3, the J gene TRBJ2-7; D may be TRBD1 (6 bases). This CDR3 region has 15 residues. Trimming took 6 bases from V and 3 from J, leaving 18 bases between them. In germline, CDR1 is MNHEY, CDR2 SVGEGT.

The rearrangement joins TRBV5-1 to TRBJ1-2, with 10 nucleotides matching TRBD1. The germline CDR1 and CDR2 sequences are SGHRS and YFSETQ. The CDR3 loop spans 14 amino acids. V dropped 3 bases and J dropped 5; count of bases not matched to a gene: 4. CDR3 amino acids: CASSWDRGQYGYTF. The CDR3 DNA is TGCGCCAGCAGCTGGGACAGGGGACAATATGGCTACACCTTC.